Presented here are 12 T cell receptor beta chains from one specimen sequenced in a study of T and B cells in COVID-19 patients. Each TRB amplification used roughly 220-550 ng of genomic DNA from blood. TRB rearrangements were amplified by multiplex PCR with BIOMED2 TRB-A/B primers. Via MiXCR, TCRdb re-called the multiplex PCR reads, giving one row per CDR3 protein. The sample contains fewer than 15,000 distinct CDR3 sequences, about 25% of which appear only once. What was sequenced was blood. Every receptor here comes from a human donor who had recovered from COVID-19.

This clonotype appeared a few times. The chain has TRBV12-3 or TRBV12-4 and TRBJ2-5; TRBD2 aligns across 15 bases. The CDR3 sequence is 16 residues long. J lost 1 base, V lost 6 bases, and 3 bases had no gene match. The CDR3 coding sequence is TGTGCCAGCAGGGAGGGACTAGCGGGAGGCCAAGAGACCCAGTACTTC. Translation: CASREGLAGGQETQYF.

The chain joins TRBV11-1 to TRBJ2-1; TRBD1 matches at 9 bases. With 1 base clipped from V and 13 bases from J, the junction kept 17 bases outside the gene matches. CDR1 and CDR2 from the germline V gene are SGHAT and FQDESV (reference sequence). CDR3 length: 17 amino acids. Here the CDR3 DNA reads TGTGCCAGCAGCTTAGTTGTACAGGGGGCATTCCCGATGAGTCAGTTCTTC. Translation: CASSLVVQGAFPMSQFF.

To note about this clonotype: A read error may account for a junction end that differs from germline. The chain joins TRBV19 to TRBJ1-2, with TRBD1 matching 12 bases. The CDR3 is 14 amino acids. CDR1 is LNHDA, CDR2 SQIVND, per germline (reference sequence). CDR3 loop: CASSTRDRGPPLHF. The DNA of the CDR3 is TGTGCCAGTAGTACACGGGACAGGGGGCCGCCTCTGCACTTC. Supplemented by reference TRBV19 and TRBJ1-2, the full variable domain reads DGGITQSPKYLFRKEGQNVTLSCEQNLNHDAMYWYRQDPGQGLRLIYYSQIVNDFQKGDIAEGYSVSREKKESFPLTVTSAQKNPTAFYLCASSTRDRGPPLHFGSGTRLTVV.

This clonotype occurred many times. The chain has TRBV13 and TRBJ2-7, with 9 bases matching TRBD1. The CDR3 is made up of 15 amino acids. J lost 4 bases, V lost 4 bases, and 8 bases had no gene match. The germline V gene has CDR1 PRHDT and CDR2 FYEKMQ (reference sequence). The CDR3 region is CASSWGQGRHYEQYF. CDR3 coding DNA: TGTGCCAGCAGCTGGGGACAGGGACGACATTACGAGCAGTACTTC.

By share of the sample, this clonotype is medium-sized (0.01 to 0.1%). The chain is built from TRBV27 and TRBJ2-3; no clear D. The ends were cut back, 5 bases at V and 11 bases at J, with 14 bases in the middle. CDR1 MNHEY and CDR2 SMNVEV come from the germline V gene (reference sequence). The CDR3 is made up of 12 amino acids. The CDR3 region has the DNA TGTGCCAGCAGTGGATCAGGATTTAGGCAGTATTTT. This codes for CASSGSGFRQYF.

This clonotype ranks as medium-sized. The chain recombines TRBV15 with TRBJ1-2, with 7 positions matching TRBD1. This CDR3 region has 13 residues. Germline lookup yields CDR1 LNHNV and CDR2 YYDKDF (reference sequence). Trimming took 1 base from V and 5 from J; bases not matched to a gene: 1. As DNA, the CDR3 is TGTGCCACCAGCAGAGGGGGACAGTATGGCTACACCTTC. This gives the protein CATSRGGQYGYTF.

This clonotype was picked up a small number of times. The CDR3 spells CASSLGGNTEAFF. Written as DNA, the CDR3 is TGTGCCAGCAGCTTGGGGGGGAACACTGAAGCTTTCTTT. This sequence joins TRBV5-6 and TRBJ1-1; D uncertain. This CDR3 is built from 13 residues. Per the germline V gene, CDR1 is SGHDT and CDR2 is YYEEEE. V was cut by 0 bases and J by 1 base, with 4 bases left in between.

CDR3 region: CASSKPDRTDTQYF. CDR3 bases: TGCGCCAGCAGCAAGCCGGACCGTACAGATACGCAGTATTTT. The chain couples TRBV5-1 to TRBJ2-3; D is ambiguous. This CDR3 is built from 14 residues. Trimming stripped 4 bases from V and 3 bases from J, with 12 bases between. Germline CDR1 SGHRS, CDR2 YFSETQ.

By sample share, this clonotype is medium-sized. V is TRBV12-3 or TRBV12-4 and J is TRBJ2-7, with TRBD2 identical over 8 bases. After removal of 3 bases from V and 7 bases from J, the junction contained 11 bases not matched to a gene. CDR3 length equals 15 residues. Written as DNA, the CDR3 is TGTGCCAGCAGTTTGAGGGCTAGCGGGCAGGGGGAGCAGTACTTC. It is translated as CASSLRASGQGEQYF.

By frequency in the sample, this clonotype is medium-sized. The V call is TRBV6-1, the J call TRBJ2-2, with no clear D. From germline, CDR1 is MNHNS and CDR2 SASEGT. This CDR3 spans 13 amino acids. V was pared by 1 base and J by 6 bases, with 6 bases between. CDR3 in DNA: TGTGCCAGCAGTGAAGGTCAGCCCGGGGAGCTGTTTTTT. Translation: CASSEGQPGELFF.

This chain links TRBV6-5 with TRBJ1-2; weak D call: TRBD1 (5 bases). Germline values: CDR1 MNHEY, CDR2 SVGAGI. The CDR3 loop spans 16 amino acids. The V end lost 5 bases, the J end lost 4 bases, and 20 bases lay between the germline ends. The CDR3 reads CASSKSPSGESYGYTF. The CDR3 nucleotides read TGTGCCAGCAGTAAAAGCCCCTCGGGGGAGAGCTATGGCTACACCTTC.

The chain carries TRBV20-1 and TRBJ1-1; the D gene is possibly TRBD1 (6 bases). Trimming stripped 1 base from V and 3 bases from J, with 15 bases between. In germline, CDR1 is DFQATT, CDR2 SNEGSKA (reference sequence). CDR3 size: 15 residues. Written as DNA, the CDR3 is TGCAGTGCTAGAGCTACCACAGGGTCGGACACTGAAGCTTTCTTT. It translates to CSARATTGSDTEAFF.